This T cell receptor (beta chain) derives from a study of OX40 agonist ivuxolimab in advanced cancers. On this clone itself: Its antigen is unidentified.

General study points: The antigen specificity of the peripheral T cells (those that were expanded) was not determined.

V was cut by 0 bases and J by 1 base, with 21 bases left in between. Germline loops: CDR1 SGHTS, CDR2 YDEGEE. The CDR3 spans 19 residues. This table comes from immunoSEQ multiplex PCR, and its TCRdb copy is limited to in-frame clones, with some not included. The repertoire includes around 74,000 clones, roughly 90% of them detected once, and 9.5% to 12% sits in the top ten. The genes are TRBV5-8 and TRBJ2-3, with a weak D call TRBD1 (5 bases). The sample was CD4+ or CD8+ T cells sorted from blood, taken in a trial of the OX40 agonist ivuxolimab. This receptor was identified in an adult with an advanced solid tumor such as melanoma, head and neck, liver or kidney cancer. For the CDR3, the DNA is TGTGCCAGCAGCTTGGTGGGGCTCCTCCTTACTGAGGGCACAGATACGCAGTATTTT. Translating gives CASSLVGLLLTEGTDTQYF.